This entry lists 22 T cell receptor beta chains sequenced from one sample in a study of tumor-infiltrating lymphocytes in glioblastoma multiforme. TCRB libraries came from RNA via three nested multiplex PCR rounds. TCRdb processed the multiplex PCR reads anew with MiXCR; each CDR3 protein has one entry. The sample gives tens of thousands of distinct CDR3 sequences, about 58% of which show up once; roughly 33% is in the top ten. Input material: brain tumor tissue. These receptors came from a male donor with glioblastoma.

On this clonotype: As the CDR3 is not closed by the conserved phenylalanine or tryptophan, this likely results from a read error. The chain is built from TRBV29-1 and TRBJ1-6; 7 bases are shared with TRBD1. Germline V gives CDR1 SQVTM, CDR2 ANQGSEA. CDR3 length: 13 residues. DNA of the CDR3: TGTAGGGTTGCCAGGGACAGAGAATCACCCCTCCACCTT. Protein: CRVARDRESPLHL.

This clonotype was found once. A junction boundary mismatches the germline segment, possibly from a read error. The rearrangement joins TRBV6-5 to TRBJ2-1; a weak D match, TRBD1 (5 bases). The CDR3 is made up of 14 amino acids. Germline CDR1 is MNHEY and CDR2 is SVGAGI. CDR3 in amino acids: CASSYRQGLGEKFF. The CDR3 DNA reads as TGTGCCAGCAGTTACCGGCAGGGCTTAGGTGAGAAGTTCTTC.

This clonotype was observed many times. The rearrangement links TRBV28 to TRBJ1-6, with TRBD1 as a possible D gene (6 bases). The CDR3 consists of 15 residues. V dropped 10 bases and J dropped 9 bases, with 22 bases sitting between them. In germline, CDR1 is MDHEN, CDR2 SYDVKM. The CDR3 DNA is TGTGCCACTACATCGGGGGCGGGGCTCAGTTCACCCCTCCACTTT. Translated, it gives CATTSGAGLSSPLHF. Based on the CDR3 plus reference TRBV28 and TRBJ1-6, the full variable domain is DVKVTQSSRYLVKRTGEKVFLECVQDMDHENMFWYRQDPGLGLRLIYFSYDVKMKEKGDIPEGYSVSREKKERFSLILESASTNQTSMYLCATTSGAGLSSPLHFGNGTRLTVT.

A few counts support this clonotype. The chain has TRBV20-1 and TRBJ2-7; a possible D gene is TRBD2 (6 bases). V was cut by 5 bases and J by 2 bases, with 13 bases left in between. This CDR3 region has 13 residues. The germline CDR1 and CDR2 sequences are DFQATT and SNEGSKA (reference sequence). CDR3 residues: CSAGVREPYEQYF. The CDR3 coding sequence is TGCAGTGCTGGTGTCCGGGAGCCCTACGAGCAGTACTTC.

This clonotype was picked up one time. V and J are TRBV5-4 and TRBJ2-3, with D tentatively TRBD1 or TRBD2 (6 bases each). The germline V gene has CDR1 SGHNT and CDR2 YYREEE (reference sequence). Trimming cost V 5 bases and J 0 bases, with 16 bases left between them. This CDR3 region has 16 residues. In DNA, the CDR3 is TGTGCCAGCAGTCTGGGGGGCAAGGGAAGCACAGATACGCAGTATTTT. Encoded protein: CASSLGGKGSTDTQYF.

This clonotype was seen many times. The germline gene is not matched at one end of the junction; a read error may be the cause. This CDR3 is CASSLEVVAFF. CDR3 coding DNA: TGTGCCAGCAGCTTAGAGGTTGTAGCTTTCTTT. This chain connects TRBV12-3 or TRBV12-4 to TRBJ1-1; D is ambiguous. This CDR3 is built from 11 residues.

This rearrangement joins TRBV11-2 to TRBJ2-2; 8 bases align to TRBD1. Per the germline V gene, CDR1 is SGHAT and CDR2 is FQNNGV. V lost 2 bases to trimming and J lost 1 base; unmatched junction nucleotides: 3. The CDR3 extends over 16 amino acids. DNA for the CDR3: TGTGCCAGCAGCTTAAAAGGGACAGGGAACACCGGGGAGCTGTTTTTT. Amino acids: CASSLKGTGNTGELFF. Using reference TRBV11-2 and TRBJ2-2 for the parts outside the CDR3, the full variable domain is EAGVAQSPRYKIIEKRQSVAFWCNPISGHATLYWYQQILGQGPKLLIQFQNNGVVDDSQLPKDRFSAERLKGVDSTLKIQPAKLEDSAVYLCASSLKGTGNTGELFFGEGSRLTVL.

By share, this clonotype ranks as medium-sized. This chain connects TRBV7-9 to TRBJ2-2; D is undetermined. The V end was cut by 1 base, the J end by 4 bases, with 10 bases between. The CDR3 runs to 15 residues. The V gene's germline CDR1 is SEHNR and CDR2 FQNEAQ (reference sequence). The CDR3 DNA follows: TGTGCCAGCAGCTTAGAAGAGGTTGGCACCGGGGAGCTGTTTTTT. It translates to CASSLEEVGTGELFF.

Concerning this clonotype itself: This is likely a read error, given that the CDR3 carries no conserved phenylalanine or tryptophan at its end. The CDR3 DNA reads as TGTGTCAGCAGTTACTCAGGCGGGGCTCTCTACAATGAGCAGTTCTTG. It specifies CVSSYSGGALYNEQFL. The rearrangement links TRBV6-2 or TRBV6-3 to TRBJ2-1; tentative D call: TRBD2 (6 bases). This CDR3 spans 16 amino acids. From germline, CDR1 is MNHEY and CDR2 SVGEGT.

This clonotype showed up many times. The rearrangement links TRBV28 to TRBJ2-5; a weak D match, TRBD2 (6 bases). The CDR3 is 13 amino acids. V lost 6 bases, J lost 1 base, and 9 bases lay in between. CDR1 is MDHEN, CDR2 SYDVKM, per germline. The CDR3 sequence is CASRRDSQETQYF. The CDR3 region has the DNA TGTGCCAGCAGGCGGGACTCCCAAGAGACCCAGTACTTC.

Ten or more counts support this clonotype. The chain has TRBV6-1 and TRBJ2-2; 13 nucleotides agree with TRBD2. Germline V lookup: CDR1 MNHNS, CDR2 SASEGT. V shed 4 bases and J 4 bases; nucleotides not matched to a gene: 0. CDR3 length: 15 residues. Here the CDR3 reads CASSGLAGGTGELFF. The CDR3 DNA is TGTGCCAGCAGTGGACTAGCGGGAGGCACCGGGGAGCTGTTTTTT.

To note about this clonotype: Compared with germline, one end of the junction differs, possibly owing to a read error. This chain uses TRBV11-2 with TRBJ2-5; 9 nucleotides agree with TRBD2. Germline values: CDR1 SGHAT, CDR2 FQNNGV. CDR3 length equals 16 residues. CDR3 loop: CACSLGLAGLQGTQYF. The DNA for the CDR3 is TGTGCCTGCAGCTTAGGGCTAGCGGGGCTCCAAGGGACCCAGTACTTC.

The table lists this clonotype with a count of one. One junction end does not reproduce the germline sequence, and a read error may be involved. CDR3 nucleotides: TGTGCCGGCAGTTTTAGGACTGCGAGCTCTGGAAACACCATATGTTTT. It specifies CAGSFRTASSGNTICF. The chain employs TRBV28 and TRBJ1-3; D is unresolved. CDR1 and CDR2 from the germline V gene are MDHEN and SYDVKM. CDR3 size: 16 residues.

This clonotype is labeled medium-sized. The V call is TRBV29-1, the J call TRBJ2-1, with 7 nucleotides matching TRBD1. Germline trimming cut 7 bases from V and 2 bases from J; bases unmatched to any gene: 8. The germline V gene has CDR1 SQVTM and CDR2 ANQGSEA. The length of the CDR3 is 14 residues. CDR3 in DNA: TGCAGCGCCAGCCAGGGGGAGCCCTACAATGAGCAGTTCTTC. Its protein is CSASQGEPYNEQFF.

The chain is built from TRBV5-4 and TRBJ2-5; D perhaps matches TRBD1 (5 bases). CDR3 length: 13 amino acids. CDR1 is SGHNT, CDR2 YYREEE, per germline (reference sequence). Trimming cost V 4 bases and J 8 bases, with 15 bases left between them. This CDR3 reads CASSPREVGTQYF. The CDR3 region has the DNA TGTGCCAGCAGCCCCAGGGAAGTAGGAACCCAGTACTTC.

This clonotype was seen more than once but under ten times. This chain uses TRBV12-3 or TRBV12-4 with TRBJ2-1; perhaps TRBD2 as D (6 bases). Trimming took 1 base from V and 6 from J, leaving 7 bases between them. There are 13 residues in the CDR3. The CDR3 is CASSLGRVNEQFF. The CDR3 nucleotides read TGTGCCAGCAGTTTAGGGAGGGTCAATGAGCAGTTCTTC.

This clonotype was picked up many times. The rearrangement links TRBV20-1 to TRBJ2-1, with 10 bases lining up with TRBD2. The length of the CDR3 is 15 residues. Germline trimming cut 3 bases from V and 8 bases from J; bases unmatched to any gene: 10. From germline, CDR1 is DFQATT and CDR2 SNEGSKA (reference sequence). CDR3 loop: CSASVRLAGIDEQFF. In DNA, the CDR3 is TGCAGTGCTAGTGTCAGACTAGCGGGTATTGATGAGCAGTTCTTC.

The V call is TRBV6-5, the J call TRBJ2-2; TRBD2 aligns across 8 bases. CDR3 length: 14 amino acids. V lost 6 bases and J lost 5; bases outside the gene matches: 5. Germline V gene data show CDR1 as MNHEY and CDR2 as SVGAGI. CDR3 nucleotides: TGTGCCAGCAGACTAGCGGAGCAAACCGGGGAGCTGTTTTTT. Its protein is CASRLAEQTGELFF.

This clonotype was counted ten times or more. The chain uses TRBV20-1 and TRBJ2-1; perhaps TRBD2 as D (5 bases). Trimming shortened V by 6 bases and J by 5 bases, and 20 bases separated the two germline ends. Germline V CDR1 and CDR2: DFQATT, SNEGSKA (reference sequence). The CDR3 has 15 amino acids. CDR3 in amino acids: CSAPKPGIMNNEQFF. Here the CDR3 DNA reads TGCAGTGCCCCCAAACCGGGGATAATGAACAATGAGCAGTTCTTC.

This clonotype was seen a handful of times. As DNA, the CDR3 is TGTGCCAGCAGCTTCTCGACAGGGGATAGTTCGCCCCTCCACTTT. It specifies CASSFSTGDSSPLHF. The rearrangement uses TRBV11-2 and TRBJ1-6; 8 bases line up with TRBD1. The CDR3 extends over 15 amino acids. Trimming cost V 3 bases and J 13 bases; bases outside gene matches: 11. CDR1 is SGHAT, CDR2 FQNNGV, per germline.

As to this clonotype: One end of the junction fails to match germline, which may point to a read error. J is TRBJ2-2 and V is TRBV5-6; D tentatively reads TRBD1 or TRBD2 (5 bases each). Germline assignment: CDR1 SGHDT and CDR2 YYEEEE. This CDR3 region has 16 residues. CDR3 DNA: TGTGCCAGCACCGCCAGGGTGCATCCGAACACCGGGGAGCCGTTTTTT. As protein: CASTARVHPNTGEPFF. The whole variable domain, remainder taken from reference TRBV5-6 and TRBJ2-2, is DAGVTQSPTHLIKTRGQQVTLRCSPKSGHDTVSWYQQALGQGPQFIFQYYEEEERQRGNFPDRFSGHQFPNYSSELNVNALLLGDSALYLCASTARVHPNTGEPFFGEGSRLTVL.

Remarks on this clonotype: One end of the junction is discordant with germline, which a read error may explain. CDR3 coding DNA: TGCAGTGCTGGTAGAGGGAGGGGTGCAGATACGCACTATTTT. Protein: CSAGRGRGADTHYF. The chain joins TRBV20-1 to TRBJ2-3, with TRBD2 matching 7 bases. The CDR3 consists of 14 residues. From germline, CDR1 is DFQATT and CDR2 SNEGSKA (reference sequence).